The rows below give T cell receptor beta chains drawn from one sample of a study of cytomegalovirus exposure and HLA in healthy donors. The assay was immunoSEQ multiplex PCR, and TCRdb's table has in-frame clones only and misses some. The sample holds about 150,000 clones; around 81% are singletons and the top ten take 5.5% to 6.5%. Sequenced: PBMCs. The origin of the receptors is a woman in her forties in good health and CMV-seropositive. Both conserved end residues are part of each CDR3. A D gene is named only where the DNA matches it firmly. Size tells how often a clone was seen (once, few, many) or the class of an expanded clone, and some rows leave it out.

CDR3: CASSLGRVGQYF
DNA: TGTGCCAGCAGCTTAGGGCGGGTAGGGCAGTATTTT
J: TRBJ2-3
D: NA
size: NA
V: TRBV7-2

CDR3: CASTIGGGPSEQYF
DNA: TGTGCCAGCACCATAGGGGGGGGGCCTAGCGAGCAGTACTTC
J: TRBJ2-7
D: NA
size: NA
V: TRBV11-3

CDR3: CASKLRTTGYEQYF
DNA: TGTGCCAGCAAACTCCGGACTACGGGCTACGAGCAGTACTTC
J: TRBJ2-7
D: NA
size: NA
V: TRBV6-5

CDR3: CASSLASGPVPEQFF
DNA: TGCGCCAGCAGCTTGGCGTCAGGGCCTGTCCCTGAGCAGTTCTTC
J: TRBJ2-1
D: NA
size: NA
V: TRBV5-1

CDR3: CASSVDRVETQYF
DNA: TGTGCCAGCAGCGTAGACAGGGTAGAGACCCAGTACTTC
J: TRBJ2-5
D: NA
size: NA
V: TRBV9

CDR3: CASKESGALQIEAFF
DNA: TGTGCCAGCAAAGAATCAGGGGCCCTCCAGATTGAAGCTTTCTTT
J: TRBJ1-1
D: NA
size: NA
V: TRBV6-5

CDR3: CASRDRAAGELFF
DNA: TGTGCCAGTAGGGACAGGGCGGCCGGGGAGCTGTTTTTT
J: TRBJ2-2
D: TRBD1
size: few
V: TRBV19

CDR3: CASSSLAGGYNEQFF
DNA: TGTGCCAGCAGTTCCTTAGCGGGAGGCTACAATGAGCAGTTCTTC
J: TRBJ2-1
D: TRBD2
size: few
V: TRBV27

CDR3: CASSTAGAGEQFF
DNA: TGTGCCAGCAGTACAGCGGGGGCGGGTGAGCAGTTCTTC
J: TRBJ2-1
D: TRBD2
size: few
V: TRBV6-5

CDR3: CASSQGTQRITDTQYF
DNA: TGTGCCAGCAGCCAAGGGACACAAAGGATCACAGATACGCAGTATTTT
J: TRBJ2-3
D: NA
size: NA
V: TRBV11-3

CDR3: CASSVAPGVRAGELFF
DNA: TGTGCCAGCAGCGTAGCTCCAGGGGTAAGGGCCGGGGAGCTGTTTTTT
J: TRBJ2-2
D: NA
size: NA
V: TRBV9

CDR3: CASRLMTGTGGPNEQFF
DNA: TGTGCCAGCAGACTAATGACCGGGACAGGGGGTCCAAATGAGCAGTTCTTC
J: TRBJ2-1
D: TRBD1
size: NA
V: TRBV13

CDR3: CASRGDRGNTDTQYF
DNA: TGTGCCAGCAGGGGGGACAGGGGGAACACAGATACGCAGTATTTT
J: TRBJ2-3
D: TRBD1
size: NA
V: TRBV5-6

CDR3: CASSRTSGSNEQFF
DNA: TGTGCCAGCTCCCGGACTAGCGGGAGCAATGAGCAGTTCTTC
J: TRBJ2-1
D: TRBD2
size: NA
V: TRBV18

CDR3: CASNGLAGETQYF
DNA: TGTGCCAGCAATGGACTAGCGGGAGAGACCCAGTACTTC
J: TRBJ2-5
D: TRBD2
size: few
V: TRBV6-1

CDR3: CATRLIAGGSTDTQYF
DNA: TGTGCCACAAGGTTGATAGCGGGAGGCTCCACAGATACGCAGTATTTT
J: TRBJ2-3
D: TRBD2
size: NA
V: TRBV7-6

CDR3: CASSYSRVDYGYTF
DNA: TGTGCCAGCAGTTACTCGCGCGTCGACTATGGCTACACCTTC
J: TRBJ1-2
D: NA
size: NA
V: TRBV6-5